These T cell receptor beta chains were read from a single sample in a study of blood T cell repertoires in COVID-19. The protocol was immunoSEQ multiplex PCR, while the TCRdb copy is restricted to in-frame clones and leaves out a portion. The repertoire holds roughly 100,000 clones, 70% to 90% seen once, with around 2% in the top ten. Sequencing input: peripheral blood. All receptors derive from a man in his forties or fifties with active COVID-19. Each CDR3 is given without its conserved first and last residue. The D gene is left open where the match is weak. Only some rows state a clone size, as once, few, many or a class for expanded clones.

>.|.|TRBJ2-1|TRBV30
AWSRTGGSEQF
>TRBD1|.|TRBJ2-5|TRBV19
ASSIGAGGRSETQY
>.|.|TRBJ1-5|TRBV2
ASSEAEDSNQPQH
>.|.|TRBJ2-1|TRBV15
ATSRDKAGLNNEQF
>TRBD1|.|TRBJ1-4|TRBV11-2
ASSQDRGGEKLF
>.|.|TRBJ2-2|TRBV5-6
ASSPSGRGSTGELF
>.|.|TRBJ2-2|TRBV7-9
ARRQMTENTGELF
>.|.|TRBJ1-3|TRBV6-5
ASRRGSPGNTIY
>.|.|TRBJ2-2|TRBV5-4
ASSLGASNTGELF
>TRBD2|.|TRBJ2-1|TRBV5-4
ASSLGGGDYNEQF
>TRBD2|.|TRBJ2-7|TRBV7-2
ASSLGRTSGGPYEQY
>TRBD2|.|TRBJ2-1|TRBV4-1
ASSQGTSGQYNEQF
>.|.|TRBJ1-5|TRBV4-2
ASSQETPTGFSNQPQH
>.|.|TRBJ1-1|TRBV18
ASSSTENTEAF
>.|once|TRBJ1-2|TRBV3-1/TRBV3-2
ASSHLGGDGYT
>TRBD1|once|TRBJ2-2|TRBV5-4
ASSQHTTGATGELF
>.|.|TRBJ2-7|TRBV7-9
ASSAGQMSYEQY
>.|.|TRBJ1-4|TRBV27
ASSTLQTGRNEKLF
>.|.|TRBJ2-2|TRBV9
ASSVGQTNTGELF
>TRBD1|.|TRBJ1-1|TRBV6-1
ASSDALRQGENTEAF
>.|once|TRBJ1-3|TRBV7-8
ASSFSGLSGNTIY
>.|.|TRBJ2-3|TRBV28
ASSFKSATRWNTDTQY
>.|.|TRBJ2-2|TRBV7-2
ASSSKAGAHTGELF
>.|once|TRBJ2-2|TRBV12-3/TRBV12-4
ASSLPNGELF
>TRBD2|.|TRBJ2-5|TRBV11-2
ASSLRRGGQETQY
>TRBD1|once|TRBJ2-6|TRBV7-6
ASSTRQGDSGANVLT
>TRBD1|few|TRBJ2-2|TRBV7-9
ASSITGGSGELF
>.|.|TRBJ2-2|TRBV25-1
ASSTSLGGTGELF
>.|.|TRBJ1-1|TRBV9
ASSVVEIRTTEAF
>.|.|TRBJ2-5|TRBV12-2
ASRTRTSGGRATQY
>TRBD1|once|TRBJ2-3|TRBV7-9
ASNLGDRESDTQY
>.|.|TRBJ1-4|TRBV2
ASSVAGRNEKLF
>.|.|TRBJ1-1|TRBV6-1
ASSESGWFGLNTEAF
>TRBD1|.|TRBJ1-2|TRBV6-5
ASSLQGGYGYT
>.|few|TRBJ1-4|TRBV6-6
ASSAAGLGEKLF